This paragraph covers one T cell receptor (beta chain) sequence. Its antigen is undetermined. Per germline, CDR1 SGHTA and CDR2 FQGNSA. The CDR3 contains 13 residues. Between the trimmed V and J ends, which lost 3 bases and 6 bases, there was a span of 12 bases. This sample is part of a study of shared clonotypes between healthy human individuals. Regarding the study as a whole: Some naive CD4 clonotypes, roughly 4.8%, turned up in common across a few donors.

The sorted-subset replicate PCRs were given 200 ng DNA, which is approximately 30,000 T cell genomes. Assay used: immunoSEQ multiplex PCR; TCRdb lists only in-frame clones, some missing. The sample records roughly 1,600,000 clones, approximately 98.5% being singletons. Sequenced sample: naive CD4+ T cells sorted from blood. Noted subset: CD45RA+ positively selected. The clonotype originates from a man aged 25-40 years in good health. V gene TRBV7-2 combines with J gene TRBJ2-7; TRBD2 is a possible D gene (6 bases). Here the CDR3 reads CASSFLRDIEQYF. In nucleotides, the CDR3 is TGTGCCAGCAGCTTTTTGCGGGATATCGAGCAGTACTTC.